This entry lists 20 T cell receptor beta chains sequenced from one sample in a study of blood T cell repertoires in COVID-19. Generated by immunoSEQ multiplex PCR, the TCRdb table keeps only in-frame clones and is missing some. The top ten clones hold approximately 3.9% of a sample with approximately 54,000 clones, 80% to 90% of them seen once. Sequencing was carried out using peripheral blood. These receptor sequences come from a man between 45 and 60 years old with acute or convalescent COVID-19.

The rearrangement uses TRBV12-3 or TRBV12-4 and TRBJ1-5; D remains ambiguous. With 6 bases removed from V and 0 bases from J, the gap between germline ends came to 6 bases. The CDR3 is made up of 13 amino acids. CDR3 sequence reads: CASSQNSNQPQHF. In nucleotides, the CDR3 is TGTGCCAGCAGCCAGAATAGCAATCAGCCCCAGCATTTT.

The chain is built from TRBV6-2 or TRBV6-3 and TRBJ1-4; 7 bases line up with TRBD1. The CDR3 sequence is 15 residues long. V dropped 4 bases and J dropped 3; count of bases not matched to a gene: 5. The germline CDR1 and CDR2 sequences are MNHEY and SVGEGT. The CDR3 reads CASSWRDRSNEKLFF. The DNA for the CDR3 is TGTGCCAGCAGTTGGCGGGACAGATCTAATGAAAAACTGTTTTTT.

The V call is TRBV3-1 (or the pseudogene TRBV3-2), the J call TRBJ2-5; no definite D call. Germline CDR1 and CDR2: LGHDT and YNNKEL (reference sequence). The CDR3 loop spans 12 amino acids. Trimming took 7 bases from V and 5 from J, leaving 11 bases between them. The CDR3 reads CASTSQAETQYF. The CDR3 nucleotides are TGTGCCAGCACGTCACAAGCGGAGACCCAGTACTTC.

The chain has TRBV1 and TRBJ1-5. TRBV1 is reported as a pseudogene. The CDR3 is made up of 15 amino acids. CDR3 DNA sequence: TGCACCAGCAGCCCCGAGGGGACTGGGTATCAGCCCCAGCATTTT. It encodes CTSSPEGTGYQPQHF.

The rearrangement links TRBV5-1 to TRBJ1-2; D is possibly TRBD1 (5 bases). V was clipped by 4 bases and J by 1 base, with 11 bases between them. This CDR3 comprises 14 residues. CDR1 is SGHRS and CDR2 is YFSETQ in the germline V gene. Here the CDR3 reads CASSRIQGNYGYTF. For the CDR3, the DNA is TGCGCCAGCAGCAGAATTCAGGGTAACTATGGCTACACCTTC. Filled out from reference TRBV5-1 and TRBJ1-2, the complete variable domain reads KAGVTQTPRYLIKTRGQQVTLSCSPISGHRSVSWYQQTPGQGLQFLFEYFSETQRNKGNFPGRFSGRQFSNSRSEMNVSTLELGDSALYLCASSRIQGNYGYTFGSGTRLTVV.

This clone was counted between two and nine times. The same CDR3 can be traced to other DNA sequences in this sample. J is TRBJ1-5 and V is TRBV6-5, with D unresolved. The CDR3 loop spans 12 amino acids. Germline assignment: CDR1 MNHEY and CDR2 SVGAGI. V lost 6 bases and J lost 6, with 9 bases in between. The DNA of the CDR3 is TGTGCCAGCAGCCAGGAAGGTCAGCCCCAGCATTTT. Amino acids: CASSQEGQPQHF.

The chain couples TRBV3-1 (or the pseudogene TRBV3-2) to TRBJ2-7, with TRBD2 matching over 12 bases. CDR1 and CDR2 (germline): LGHDT, YNNKEL (reference sequence). There are 15 residues in the CDR3. The ends lost 4 bases at V and 2 bases at J; junction bases unmatched: 3. Here the CDR3 DNA reads TGTGCCAGCAGCCCGCTAGCGGGGGGGGCCTACGAGCAGTACTTC. It yields the protein CASSPLAGGAYEQYF.

The J gene is TRBJ2-1, the V gene TRBV19, with TRBD2 matching 10 bases. Germline lookup yields CDR1 LNHDA and CDR2 SQIVND (reference sequence). The CDR3 totals 14 residues. With V trimmed by 8 bases and J by 8 bases, 9 bases remained unmatched. The CDR3 DNA reads TGTGCCAGTTCAGCGGGGGGGACCTGGGATGAGCAGTTCTTC. Translating gives CASSAGGTWDEQFF.

The rearrangement links TRBV4-1 to TRBJ1-3; possibly TRBD1 for D (5 bases). The CDR3 is made up of 15 amino acids. V gave up 0 bases and J gave up 0 bases, with 6 bases separating them. Germline lookup yields CDR1 MGHRA and CDR2 YSYEKL. Written as DNA, the CDR3 is TGCGCCAGCAGCCAAGACGGGGGCTCTGGAAACACCATATATTTT. It yields the protein CASSQDGGSGNTIYF.

This clone was seen once. The rearrangement links TRBV6-1 to TRBJ2-3; D is unresolved. This CDR3 is built from 14 residues. CDR1 is MNHNS and CDR2 is SASEGT in the germline V gene. V lost 3 bases to trimming and J lost 2 bases, with 9 bases between them. The CDR3 nucleotides are TGTGCCAGCAGTGAGACTGAAAACACAGATACGCAGTATTTT. Protein product: CASSETENTDTQYF.

In DNA, the CDR3 is TGTGCCAGCAGCCGGGGGACTTCCAATACGCAGTATTTT. It codes for CASSRGTSNTQYF. The rearrangement links TRBV12-3 or TRBV12-4 to TRBJ2-3; D perhaps matches TRBD2 (6 bases). Trimming stripped 6 bases from V and 7 bases from J, with 14 bases between. This CDR3 has 13 amino acids.

V usage is TRBV12-3 or TRBV12-4 and J usage is TRBJ1-2; 7 bases map to TRBD1. The CDR3 spans 11 residues. After removal of 3 bases from V and 10 bases from J, the junction contained 2 bases not matched to a gene. The CDR3 spells CASSFDRAYTF. The CDR3 DNA reads TGTGCCAGCAGTTTCGACAGGGCCTACACCTTC.

The V call is TRBV10-1, the J call TRBJ2-7; 8 nucleotides agree with TRBD1. The CDR3 length is 15 residues. V gave up 0 bases and J gave up 3 bases; unmatched junction bases: 4. Germline CDR1 WNHNN, CDR2 SYGVQD (reference sequence). The chain's CDR3 is CASSESTGVGYEQYF. The CDR3 coding sequence is TGCGCCAGCAGTGAGTCGACAGGGGTCGGCTACGAGCAGTACTTC.

This chain uses TRBV5-1 with TRBJ1-6; 7 bases fit TRBD1. J lost 8 bases, V lost 2 bases, and 4 bases had no gene match. This CDR3 is built from 14 residues. Per germline, CDR1 SGHRS and CDR2 YFSETQ. CDR3 nucleotide sequence: TGCGCCAGCAGCTTTACAGGGGCGGATTCACCCCTCCACTTT. Its translation is CASSFTGADSPLHF.

This chain joins TRBV4-1 and TRBJ2-7; the D gene is possibly TRBD2 (6 bases). The length of the CDR3 is 15 residues. The V end was cut by 4 bases, the J end by 1 base, with 14 bases between. The germline V gene has CDR1 MGHRA and CDR2 YSYEKL. Here the CDR3 DNA reads TGCGCCAGCAGCCCGGACAAGCGGGTTTCCTACGAGCAGTACTTC. It codes for CASSPDKRVSYEQYF.

This rearrangement joins TRBV24-1 to TRBJ2-2, with 11 nucleotides matching TRBD1. This CDR3 comprises 16 residues. With V trimmed by 3 bases and J by 7 bases, 6 bases remained unmatched. Per germline, CDR1 KGHDR and CDR2 SFDVKD. The CDR3 DNA is TGTGCCACCAGTGATCGAGGACAGGGGGCGCACGGGGAGCTGTTTTTT. Its protein product is CATSDRGQGAHGELFF.

The chain combines TRBV7-2 with TRBJ1-4; 7 bases line up with TRBD1. The CDR3 is made up of 14 amino acids. Germline CDR1 is SGHTA and CDR2 is FQGNSA. J gave up 8 bases and V 6 bases, and 9 bases lay outside the gene matches. The CDR3 reads CASSRRTGFEKLFF. In nucleotides, the CDR3 is TGTGCCAGCAGTCGTAGGACAGGTTTCGAAAAACTGTTTTTT.

V usage is TRBV9 and J usage is TRBJ2-5, with a possible D match to TRBD2 (6 bases). This CDR3 is 14 amino acids long. V was shortened by 3 bases and J by 2 bases, with 11 bases between the two germline ends. The germline V gene has CDR1 SGDLS and CDR2 YYNGEE. The CDR3 loop is CASSGGVLQETQYF. CDR3 sequence (DNA): TGTGCCAGCAGCGGGGGGGTTCTACAAGAGACCCAGTACTTC.

J is TRBJ2-3 and V is TRBV4-1, with 11 positions matching TRBD1. Per the germline V gene, CDR1 is MGHRA and CDR2 is YSYEKL. After removal of 3 bases from V and 1 base from J, the junction contained 0 bases not matched to a gene. There are 15 residues in the CDR3. The CDR3 DNA follows: TGCGCCAGCAGCCAGGGACAGGGGGGCACAGATACGCAGTATTTT. Its protein is CASSQGQGGTDTQYF.

This clone was observed once. The rearrangement uses TRBV18 and TRBJ2-5; a possible D gene is TRBD1 (7 bases). With 1 base removed from V and 7 bases from J, the gap between germline ends came to 13 bases. The CDR3 covers 14 residues. The germline CDR1 and CDR2 sequences are KGHSH and LQKENI. The CDR3 DNA reads as TGTGCCAGCTCACCACAGGGGGCGCGGGGGACCCAGTACTTC. Amino acids: CASSPQGARGTQYF.